This TCR beta chain was found in a study of blood T cell repertoires in COVID-19. Across the whole study: There were acute and convalescent COVID-19 samples, and they came from the United States, Italy and Spain.

How the authors handled the data: Researchers report that nucleated cell counts were estimated from reference gene primer amplification. The table came from immunoSEQ multiplex PCR; TCRdb's copy has only in-frame clones and leaves some out. V and J calls and clone size come straight from that table; D and trimming were deduced from the DNA. The sample carries approximately 200,000 clones, 82% recorded once. V lost 11 bases to trimming and J lost 8 bases; unmatched junction nucleotides: 19. CDR3 length equals 17 residues. Germline CDR1 and CDR2: ENHRY and SYGVKD. Assignments of participants to cohorts depended upon their own reported clinical history. Donors in Cohort 3 counted as recovered after two negative PCRs, clearance, or symptom resolution.

This chain links TRBV10-3 with TRBJ2-1; 12 bases are shared with TRBD2. Input material: PBMCs or T cells enriched from blood (not recorded which). The sequence was collected from a man aged 35 to 55 who had recovered from COVID-19. CDR3 residues: CAVSKGRGLAGGDEQFF. Here the CDR3 DNA reads TGTGCCGTGAGCAAGGGTAGGGGGCTAGCGGGAGGGGATGAGCAGTTCTTC.